This T cell receptor (beta chain) stems from a study of T cells after yellow fever vaccination. Whole-study results and caveats: Clonotype sharing between CD4 and CD8 compartments was small.

Regarding this clonotype: What it binds is not known.

The authors made TCR cDNA by 5'RACE template switching, adding a universal primer site and UMIs. TCRdb reprocessed the 5' RACE reads via MiXCR and lists one record per CDR3 protein. The sample has 250,000 to 400,000 distinct CDR3 sequences, 4.1% seen once. This CDR3 is built from 13 residues. Germline CDR1 and CDR2: SQVTM and ANQGSEA. V was shortened by 4 bases and J by 3 bases, with 10 bases between the two germline ends. The sequenced sample was PBMCs, obtained 5 days after the yellow fever booster vaccination. This sequence joins TRBV29-1 and TRBJ2-1, with D possibly TRBD1 on 5 matching bases. The TCR comes from a man aged 18-30 years who received the YFV17D yellow fever vaccine. CDR3 protein: CSVAQGFYNEQFF. The DNA of the CDR3 is TGCAGCGTTGCTCAGGGATTCTACAATGAGCAGTTCTTC.